This entry features one T cell receptor (beta chain) sequence. The antigen is unknown. The record originates from a study of response to subunit inactivated influenza vaccine. TCRdb recomputed calls from the RT-PCR reads with MiXCR, one row per CDR3 protein. The sample records 430,000 or so distinct CDR3 sequences, around 9.9% being singletons. General study findings and limits: Authors suggested seasonal influenza vaccinations each recruit few new T cells.

Germline assignment: CDR1 SGHRS and CDR2 YFSETQ. This CDR3 is built from 14 residues. Unmatched junction bases numbered 6, after V lost 6 bases and J lost 1 base. The material sequenced was PBMCs from blood, taken more than 35 days after vaccination. This clonotype was sampled from a man between 45 and 60 years old who received an inactivated influenza vaccine. V and J are TRBV5-1 and TRBJ1-1; 7 positions agree with TRBD1. Here the CDR3 reads CASTLQGQNTEAFF. CDR3 nucleotide sequence: TGCGCCAGCACCCTACAGGGGCAGAACACTGAAGCTTTCTTT.